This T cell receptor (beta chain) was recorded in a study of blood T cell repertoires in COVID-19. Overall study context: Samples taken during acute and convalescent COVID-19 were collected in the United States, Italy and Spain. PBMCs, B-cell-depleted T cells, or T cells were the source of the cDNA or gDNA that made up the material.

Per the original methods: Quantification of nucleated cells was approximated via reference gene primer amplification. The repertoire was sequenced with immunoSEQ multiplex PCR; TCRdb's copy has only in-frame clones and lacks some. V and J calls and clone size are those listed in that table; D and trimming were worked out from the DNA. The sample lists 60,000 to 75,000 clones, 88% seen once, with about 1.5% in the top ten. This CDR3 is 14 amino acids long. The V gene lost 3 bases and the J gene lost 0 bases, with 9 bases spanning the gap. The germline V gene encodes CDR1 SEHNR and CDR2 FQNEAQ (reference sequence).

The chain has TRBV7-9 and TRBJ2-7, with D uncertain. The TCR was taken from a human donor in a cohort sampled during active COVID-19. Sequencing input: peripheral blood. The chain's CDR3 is CASSLSGFSYEQYV. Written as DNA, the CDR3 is TGTGCCAGCAGCTTGTCCGGGTTCTCCTACGAGCAGTACGTC.